Sequencing of this T cell receptor (beta chain) was carried out in a study of T cell changes during pregnancy in multiple sclerosis. Profiled with immunoSEQ multiplex PCR; TCRdb holds only in-frame clones, not every one. The sample lists under 55,000 clones, just over 90% occurring once. The CDR3 has 16 residues. The V end lost 0 bases, the J end lost 1 base, and 10 bases lay between the germline ends. Per the germline V gene, CDR1 is SGHDT and CDR2 is YYEEEE. This clonotype was obtained from a female donor with multiple sclerosis, enrolled in a pregnancy study. Material: peripheral blood, obtained in the second trimester of pregnancy. J is TRBJ2-2 and V is TRBV5-6; TRBD2 is a possible D gene (6 bases). The CDR3 sequence is CASSLAGTLNTGELFF. CDR3 DNA: TGTGCCAGCAGCTTGGCCGGGACTCTGAACACCGGGGAGCTGTTTTTT.